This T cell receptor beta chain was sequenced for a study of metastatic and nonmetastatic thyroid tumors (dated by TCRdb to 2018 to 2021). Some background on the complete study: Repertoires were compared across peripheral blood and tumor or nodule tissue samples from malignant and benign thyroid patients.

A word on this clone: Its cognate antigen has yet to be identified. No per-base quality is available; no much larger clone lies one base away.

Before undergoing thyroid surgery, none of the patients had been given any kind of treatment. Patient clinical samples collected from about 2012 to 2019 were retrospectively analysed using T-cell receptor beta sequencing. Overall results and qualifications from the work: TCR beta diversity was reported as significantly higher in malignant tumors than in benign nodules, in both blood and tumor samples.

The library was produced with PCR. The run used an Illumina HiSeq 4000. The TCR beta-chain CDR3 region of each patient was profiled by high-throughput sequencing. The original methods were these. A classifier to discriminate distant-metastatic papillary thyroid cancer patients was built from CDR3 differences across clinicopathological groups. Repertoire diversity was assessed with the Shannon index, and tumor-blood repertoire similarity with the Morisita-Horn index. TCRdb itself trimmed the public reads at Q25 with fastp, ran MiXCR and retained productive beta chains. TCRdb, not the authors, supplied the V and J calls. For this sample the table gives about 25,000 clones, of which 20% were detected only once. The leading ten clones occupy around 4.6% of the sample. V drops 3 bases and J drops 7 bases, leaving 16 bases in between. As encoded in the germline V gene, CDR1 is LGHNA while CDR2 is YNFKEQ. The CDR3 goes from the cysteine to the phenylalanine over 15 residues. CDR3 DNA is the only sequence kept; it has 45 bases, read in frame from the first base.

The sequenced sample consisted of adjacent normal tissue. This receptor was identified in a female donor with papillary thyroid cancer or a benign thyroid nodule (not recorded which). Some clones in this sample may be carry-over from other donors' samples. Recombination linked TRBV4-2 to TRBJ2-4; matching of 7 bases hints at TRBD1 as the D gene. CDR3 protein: CASSQTTGAGNIQYF. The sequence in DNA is TGTGCCAGCAGCCAGACCACAGGGGCGGGGAACATTCAGTACTTC.